The 19 T cell receptor beta chains reported below all come from one sample, sequenced in a study of response to subunit inactivated influenza vaccine. From the RT-PCR reads, TCRdb called clonotypes with MiXCR, one entry per CDR3 protein. This table holds 800,000 or so distinct CDR3 sequences, less than 25% found once. The material sequenced was PBMCs from blood, taken 5 days after vaccination. The origin of the receptors is a man aged 50-60 years who received an inactivated influenza vaccine.

This clonotype was seen a handful of times. V usage is TRBV6-1 and J usage is TRBJ2-5, with unresolved D. Deletions cut 8 bases from V and 4 bases from J, with 20 bases between. CDR3 length: 15 residues. Germline loops: CDR1 MNHNS, CDR2 SASEGT. The CDR3 DNA is TGTGCCAGCGGCGCTTTCGGTCCCTCCCTAGAGACCCAGTACTTC. Encoded protein: CASGAFGPSLETQYF.

There are a few counts of this clonotype. CDR3 bases: TGCAGTGCTAGATCAGAGGTTGAGAACACCGGGGAGCTGTTTTTT. Translated, it gives CSARSEVENTGELFF. The chain combines TRBV20-1 with TRBJ2-2; no definite D call. This CDR3 is built from 15 residues. CDR1 and CDR2 (germline): DFQATT, SNEGSKA (reference sequence). The V end lost 2 bases, the J end lost 1 base, and 11 bases lay between the germline ends.

J is TRBJ2-2 and V is TRBV12-3 or TRBV12-4, with a tentative D call TRBD1 (6 bases). Between the trimmed V and J ends, which lost 6 bases and 5 bases, there was a span of 10 bases. The CDR3 has 13 residues. CDR3 region: CASRNQGTGELFF. The CDR3 DNA reads TGTGCCAGCAGGAATCAGGGGACCGGGGAGCTGTTTTTT.

The chain employs TRBV12-3 or TRBV12-4 and TRBJ1-5; 7 nucleotides line up with TRBD1. The CDR3 is 14 residues long. Unmatched junction bases numbered 4, after V lost 5 bases and J lost 3 bases. CDR3 sequence (DNA): TGTGCCAGCAGTCCTACAGGGGCCAATCAGCCCCAGCATTTT. Translating gives CASSPTGANQPQHF.

The chain employs TRBV20-1 and TRBJ2-1; no firm D call. The CDR3 has 13 residues. CDR1 is DFQATT, CDR2 SNEGSKA, per germline (reference sequence). V was cut by 8 bases and J by 2 bases, with 13 bases left in between. CDR3 nucleotides: TGCAGTTTTCCACAAATCACCTACAATGAGCAGTTCTTC. Translated, it gives CSFPQITYNEQFF.

This clonotype was counted once. The chain recombines TRBV5-5 with TRBJ1-1, with 7 bases identical to TRBD1. The CDR3 spans 14 residues. Germline CDR1 is SGHKS and CDR2 is YYEKEE (reference sequence). V was pared by 4 bases and J by 3 bases, with 6 bases of the junction left unmatched. This CDR3 is CASSLQQGYTEAFF. The DNA of the CDR3 is TGTGCCAGCAGCCTACAACAGGGGTACACTGAAGCTTTCTTT.

This clonotype was detected only a few times. V is TRBV7-2 and J is TRBJ2-4; TRBD1 agrees at 7 bases. CDR3 size: 15 residues. V gave up 3 bases and J gave up 2 bases; unmatched junction bases: 4. CDR1 and CDR2 (germline): SGHTA, FQGNSA. The CDR3 loop is CASSFTGATKNIQYF. The CDR3 bases are TGTGCCAGCAGCTTTACAGGGGCAACCAAAAACATTCAGTACTTC.

This clonotype has only a few counts. This sequence joins TRBV7-6 and TRBJ2-5, with D maybe TRBD2 (6 bases). The CDR3 is 15 residues long. Germline CDR1 SGHVS, CDR2 FNYEAQ. The V and J ends lost 1 base and 3 bases respectively, with 12 bases between them. The CDR3 region has the DNA TGTGCCAGCAGCTTAGGTAGCGGAACAAAAGAGACCCAGTACTTC. This translates into CASSLGSGTKETQYF.

This clonotype has ten or more counts. The gene calls are TRBV10-3 and TRBJ2-7; 9 bases are shared with TRBD1. The CDR3 covers 12 residues. Germline CDR1 is ENHRY and CDR2 is SYGVKD. The V and J ends lost 9 bases and 5 bases, in that order; junction bases with no gene match: 5. CDR3 in DNA: TGTGCCATAGGACAGGGGATACACGAGCAGTACTTC. Encoded protein: CAIGQGIHEQYF.

Points on this clonotype: At one end, the junction sequence differs from germline, possibly due to a read error. This chain joins TRBV4-2 and TRBJ2-1; no clear D. The CDR3 covers 13 residues. The germline CDR1 and CDR2 sequences are LGHNA and YNFKEQ. In DNA form, the CDR3 reads TGTGCCCGCAGCCACCTCTCCATTAATGAGCAGTTCTTC. It translates to CARSHLSINEQFF.

This clonotype turned up a few times. The chain uses TRBV7-9 and TRBJ2-3, with 7 bases aligning to TRBD2. Trimming at V came to 5 bases and at J to 2 bases, leaving 10 bases not matched to a gene. CDR1 is SEHNR and CDR2 is FQNEAQ in the germline V gene (reference sequence). The CDR3 is 16 amino acids. The CDR3 DNA reads TGTGCCAGCAGCAAACGGACTAGGTCAAACACAGATACGCAGTATTTT. Encoded protein: CASSKRTRSNTDTQYF.

A few counts support this clonotype. The V gene is TRBV20-1, the J gene TRBJ2-5, with a weak D call TRBD1 (6 bases). Trimming removed 6 bases at V and 14 bases at J, with 19 bases between. CDR3 length equals 11 residues. Germline V gene data show CDR1 as DFQATT and CDR2 as SNEGSKA (reference sequence). Here the CDR3 DNA reads TGCAGTGCCCCTGAGTGGGGGCAACATTACTTC. This translates into CSAPEWGQHYF.

This clonotype has more than one count but fewer than ten. The chain is built from TRBV10-3 and TRBJ2-1; 8 bases fit TRBD1. V lost 8 bases and J lost 7; bases outside the gene matches: 19. Per germline, CDR1 ENHRY and CDR2 SYGVKD. The CDR3 totals 17 residues. Here the CDR3 reads CAIGGQGRGSGLNEQFF. CDR3 bases: TGTGCCATCGGTGGACAGGGCCGCGGGTCGGGGTTAAATGAGCAGTTCTTC.

The gene calls are TRBV20-1 and TRBJ2-5; TRBD2 is a possible D gene (7 bases). CDR1 and CDR2 (germline): DFQATT, SNEGSKA (reference sequence). The CDR3 runs to 15 residues. V was trimmed by 5 bases and J by 5 bases, leaving 21 bases between them. The CDR3: CSASQRAGADETQYF. CDR3 sequence (DNA): TGCAGTGCTTCCCAACGGGCGGGGGCGGATGAGACCCAGTACTTC.

This clonotype was picked up a small number of times. V and J are TRBV4-3 and TRBJ2-7; D is perhaps TRBD2 (6 bases). CDR1 and CDR2 (germline): LGHNA, YSLEER. Trimming took 1 base from V and 6 from J, leaving 16 bases between them. This CDR3 comprises 15 residues. The CDR3 loop reads CASSQGTGVRGEQYF. The CDR3 coding sequence is TGCGCCAGCAGCCAAGGGACGGGGGTAAGGGGCGAGCAGTACTTC.

This sequence joins TRBV4-1 and TRBJ1-3; possible D gene TRBD1, 6 bases. The germline V gene encodes CDR1 MGHRA and CDR2 YSYEKL. With 9 bases removed from V and 4 bases from J, the gap between germline ends came to 22 bases. CDR3 length equals 16 residues. The CDR3 sequence is CASTTAGQRFGNTIYF. Written as DNA, the CDR3 is TGCGCCAGTACCACTGCCGGACAGCGTTTCGGAAACACCATATATTTT.

This clonotype was seen a single time. The chain couples TRBV7-9 to TRBJ1-4; 7 nucleotides agree with TRBD1. The CDR3 totals 15 residues. Trimming cost V 1 base and J 5 bases; bases outside gene matches: 4. The germline gives CDR1 SEHNR, CDR2 FQNEAQ (reference sequence). This CDR3 is CASSLGDRKNEKLFF. The DNA for the CDR3 is TGTGCCAGCAGCTTAGGGGACAGAAAAAATGAAAAACTGTTTTTT.

The rearrangement links TRBV21-1 to TRBJ2-7; the table's D call, TRBD1, was not checked against the DNA. TRBV21-1 is flagged as a pseudogene. This CDR3 is built from 18 residues. CDR3 nucleotide sequence: TGTGCCAGCAGCATGTCGGGGACAGGGATGAAGGCATCCTACGAGCAGTACTTC. Its protein product is CASSMSGTGMKASYEQYF.

The chain carries TRBV11-2 and TRBJ2-7; the match to TRBD1 covers 10 bases. J gave up 6 bases and V 5 bases, and 7 bases lay outside the gene matches. The CDR3 runs 14 residues. From germline, CDR1 is SGHAT and CDR2 FQNNGV. The CDR3 region is CASSPGQGGIEQYF. The CDR3 DNA reads TGTGCCAGCAGCCCCGGACAGGGGGGAATCGAGCAGTACTTC. The full variable domain, with the rest looked up from reference TRBV11-2 and TRBJ2-7, is EAGVAQSPRYKIIEKRQSVAFWCNPISGHATLYWYQQILGQGPKLLIQFQNNGVVDDSQLPKDRFSAERLKGVDSTLKIQPAKLEDSAVYLCASSPGQGGIEQYFGPGTRLTVT.